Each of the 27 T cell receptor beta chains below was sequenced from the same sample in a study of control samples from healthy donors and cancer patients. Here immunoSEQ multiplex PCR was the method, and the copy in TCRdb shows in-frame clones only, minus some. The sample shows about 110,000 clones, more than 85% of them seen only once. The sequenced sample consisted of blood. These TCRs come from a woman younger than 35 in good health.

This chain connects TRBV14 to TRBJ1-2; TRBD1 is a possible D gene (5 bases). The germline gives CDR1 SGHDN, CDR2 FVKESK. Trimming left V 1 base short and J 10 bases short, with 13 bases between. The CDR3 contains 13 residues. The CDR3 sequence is CASSQATQGDYTF. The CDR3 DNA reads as TGTGCCAGCAGCCAAGCGACCCAGGGAGACTACACCTTC.

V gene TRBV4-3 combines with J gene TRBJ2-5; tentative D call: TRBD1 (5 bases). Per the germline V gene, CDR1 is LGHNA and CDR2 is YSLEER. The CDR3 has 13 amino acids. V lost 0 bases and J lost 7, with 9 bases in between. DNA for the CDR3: TGCGCCAGCAGCCAAGATCCAACAGGGACCCAGTACTTC. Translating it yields CASSQDPTGTQYF.

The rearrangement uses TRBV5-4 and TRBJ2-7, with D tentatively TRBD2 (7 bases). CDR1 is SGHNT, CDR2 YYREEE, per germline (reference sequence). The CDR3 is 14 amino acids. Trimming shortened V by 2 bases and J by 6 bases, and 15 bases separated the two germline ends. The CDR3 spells CASSLRGAKFEQYF. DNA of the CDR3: TGTGCCAGCAGCTTACGGGGGGCCAAGTTCGAGCAGTACTTC. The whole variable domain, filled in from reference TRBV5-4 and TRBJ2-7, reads ETGVTQSPTHLIKTRGQQVTLRCSSQSGHNTVSWYQQALGQGPQFIFQYYREEENGRGNFPPRFSGLQFPNYSSELNVNALELDDSALYLCASSLRGAKFEQYFGPGTRLTVT.

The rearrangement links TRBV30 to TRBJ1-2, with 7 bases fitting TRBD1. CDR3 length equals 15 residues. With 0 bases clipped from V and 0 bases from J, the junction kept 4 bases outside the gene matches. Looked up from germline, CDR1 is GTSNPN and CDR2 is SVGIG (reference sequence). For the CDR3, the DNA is TGTGCCTGGAGTGTCGGTCAGGGGGCTAACTATGGCTACACCTTC. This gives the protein CAWSVGQGANYGYTF. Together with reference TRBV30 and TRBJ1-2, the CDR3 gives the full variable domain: SQTIHQWPATLVQPVGSPLSLECTVEGTSNPNLYWYRQAAGRGLQLLFYSVGIGQISSEVPQNLSASRPQDRQFILSSKKLLLSDSGFYLCAWSVGQGANYGYTFGSGTRLTVV.

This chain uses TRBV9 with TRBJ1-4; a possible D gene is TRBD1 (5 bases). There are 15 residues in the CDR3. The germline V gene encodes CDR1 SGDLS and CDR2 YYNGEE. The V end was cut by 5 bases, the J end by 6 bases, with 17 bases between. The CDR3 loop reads CASSPDGGFDEKLFF. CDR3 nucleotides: TGTGCCAGCAGTCCAGACGGGGGGTTTGATGAAAAACTGTTTTTT. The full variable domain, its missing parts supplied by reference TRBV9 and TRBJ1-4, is DSGVTQTPKHLITATGQRVTLRCSPRSGDLSVYWYQQSLDQGLQFLIQYYNGEERAKGNILERFSAQQFPDLHSELNLSSLELGDSALYFCASSPDGGFDEKLFFGSGTQLSVL.

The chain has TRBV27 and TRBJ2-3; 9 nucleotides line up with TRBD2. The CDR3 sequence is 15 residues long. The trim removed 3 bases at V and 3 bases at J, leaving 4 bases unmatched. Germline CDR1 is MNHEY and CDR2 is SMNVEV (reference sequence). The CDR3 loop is CASSFSGRSTDTQYF. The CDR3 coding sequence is TGTGCCAGCAGTTTTAGCGGGAGATCTACAGATACGCAGTATTTT.

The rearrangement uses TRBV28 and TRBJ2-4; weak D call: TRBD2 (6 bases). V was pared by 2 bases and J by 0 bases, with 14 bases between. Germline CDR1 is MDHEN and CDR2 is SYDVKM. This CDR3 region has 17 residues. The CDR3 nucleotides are TGTGCCAGCAGTTTAAGGAGGGGCTCGATAGCCAAAAACATTCAGTACTTC. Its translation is CASSLRRGSIAKNIQYF.

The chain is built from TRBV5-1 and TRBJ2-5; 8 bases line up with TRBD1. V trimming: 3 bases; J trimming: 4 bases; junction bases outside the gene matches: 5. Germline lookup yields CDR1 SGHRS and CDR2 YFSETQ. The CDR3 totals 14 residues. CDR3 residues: CASSSRGQGETQYF. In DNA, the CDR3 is TGCGCCAGCAGCTCCAGGGGGCAGGGAGAGACCCAGTACTTC.

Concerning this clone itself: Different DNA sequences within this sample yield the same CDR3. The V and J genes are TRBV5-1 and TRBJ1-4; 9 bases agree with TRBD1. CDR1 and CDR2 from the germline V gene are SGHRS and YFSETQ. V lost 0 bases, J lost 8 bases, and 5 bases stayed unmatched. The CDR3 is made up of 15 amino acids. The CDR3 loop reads CASSLAGTGSEKLFF. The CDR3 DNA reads TGCGCCAGCAGCTTGGCCGGGACAGGGTCCGAAAAACTGTTTTTT. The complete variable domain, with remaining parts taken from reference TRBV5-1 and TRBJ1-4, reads KAGVTQTPRYLIKTRGQQVTLSCSPISGHRSVSWYQQTPGQGLQFLFEYFSETQRNKGNFPGRFSGRQFSNSRSEMNVSTLELGDSALYLCASSLAGTGSEKLFFGSGTQLSVL.

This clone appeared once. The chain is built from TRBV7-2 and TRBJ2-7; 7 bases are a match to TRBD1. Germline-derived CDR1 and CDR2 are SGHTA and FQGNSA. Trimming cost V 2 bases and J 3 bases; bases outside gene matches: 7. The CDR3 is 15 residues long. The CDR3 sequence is CASSLSQRQGYEQYF. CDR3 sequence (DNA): TGTGCCAGCAGCTTATCACAGAGACAGGGCTACGAGCAGTACTTC.

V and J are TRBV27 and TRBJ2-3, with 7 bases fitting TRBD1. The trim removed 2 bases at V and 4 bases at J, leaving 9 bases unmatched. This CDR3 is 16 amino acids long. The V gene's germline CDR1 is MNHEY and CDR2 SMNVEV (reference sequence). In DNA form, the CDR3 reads TGTGCCAGCAGTTTAATTCGTAGACAGGGAGCAGATACGCAGTATTTT. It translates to CASSLIRRQGADTQYF.

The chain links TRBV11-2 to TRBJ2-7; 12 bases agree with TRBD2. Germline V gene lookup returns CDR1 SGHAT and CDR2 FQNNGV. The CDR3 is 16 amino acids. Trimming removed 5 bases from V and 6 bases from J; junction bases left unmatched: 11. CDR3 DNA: TGTGCCAGCAGCGATCTACTAGCGGGAGGCACCCGCGAGCAGTACTTC. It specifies CASSDLLAGGTREQYF.

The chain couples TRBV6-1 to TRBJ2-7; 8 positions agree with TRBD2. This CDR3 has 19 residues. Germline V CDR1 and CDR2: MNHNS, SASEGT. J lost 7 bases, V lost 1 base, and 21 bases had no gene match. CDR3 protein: CASSEDYFNVGRAYGEQYF. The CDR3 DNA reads TGTGCCAGCAGTGAAGATTACTTTAACGTCGGGAGGGCGTATGGGGAGCAGTACTTC.

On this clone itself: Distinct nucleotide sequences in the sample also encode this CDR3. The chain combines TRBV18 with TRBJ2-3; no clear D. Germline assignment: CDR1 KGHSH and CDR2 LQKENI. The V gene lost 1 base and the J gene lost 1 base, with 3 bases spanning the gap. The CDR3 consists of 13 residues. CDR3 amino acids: CASSPRGTDTQYF. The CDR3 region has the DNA TGTGCCAGCTCACCACGGGGCACAGATACGCAGTATTTT.

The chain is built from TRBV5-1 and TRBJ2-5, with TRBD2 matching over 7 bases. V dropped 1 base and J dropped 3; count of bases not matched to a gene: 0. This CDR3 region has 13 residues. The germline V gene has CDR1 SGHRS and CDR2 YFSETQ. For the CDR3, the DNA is TGCGCCAGCAGCTTGCGGGGGGAAGAGACCCAGTACTTC. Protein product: CASSLRGEETQYF.

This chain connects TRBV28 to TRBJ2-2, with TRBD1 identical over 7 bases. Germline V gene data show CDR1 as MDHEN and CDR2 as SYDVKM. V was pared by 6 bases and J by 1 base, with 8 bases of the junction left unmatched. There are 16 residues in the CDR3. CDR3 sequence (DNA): TGTGCCAGCAGCCTCGTGACAGGGCTGAACACCGGGGAGCTGTTTTTT. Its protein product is CASSLVTGLNTGELFF.

The chain's CDR3 is CASSDAGHLYEQYF. The CDR3 bases are TGTGCCAGCAGTGATGCGGGACACCTCTACGAGCAGTACTTC. V is TRBV6-1 and J is TRBJ2-7; possibly TRBD1 or TRBD2 for D (6 bases each). Trimming removed 3 bases from V and 3 bases from J, with 12 bases in between. CDR1 and CDR2 from the germline V gene are MNHNS and SASEGT. The CDR3 covers 14 residues.

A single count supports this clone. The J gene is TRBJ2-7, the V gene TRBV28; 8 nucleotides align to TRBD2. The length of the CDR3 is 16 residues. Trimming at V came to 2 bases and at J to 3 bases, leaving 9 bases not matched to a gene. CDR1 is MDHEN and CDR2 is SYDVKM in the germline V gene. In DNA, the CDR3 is TGTGCCAGCAGTTTAGGACAGTTCCGGGAGGGCTACGAGCAGTACTTC. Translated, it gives CASSLGQFREGYEQYF.

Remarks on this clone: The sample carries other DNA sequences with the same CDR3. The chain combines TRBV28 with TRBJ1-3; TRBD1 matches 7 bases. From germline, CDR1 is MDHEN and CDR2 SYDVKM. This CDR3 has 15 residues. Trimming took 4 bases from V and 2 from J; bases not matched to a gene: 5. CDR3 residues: CASSSDRVPGNTIYF. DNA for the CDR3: TGTGCCAGCAGTTCCGACAGGGTGCCTGGAAACACCATATATTTT.

CDR3 sequence reads: CASSQDVLDWNEQFF. The CDR3, as DNA: TGTGCCAGCAGCCAAGACGTACTAGATTGGAATGAGCAGTTCTTC. This chain connects TRBV3-1 (or the pseudogene TRBV3-2) to TRBJ2-1; D perhaps matches TRBD2 (5 bases). There are 15 residues in the CDR3. V gave up 0 bases and J gave up 7 bases, with 13 bases separating them. Germline values: CDR1 LGHDT, CDR2 YNNKEL (reference sequence).

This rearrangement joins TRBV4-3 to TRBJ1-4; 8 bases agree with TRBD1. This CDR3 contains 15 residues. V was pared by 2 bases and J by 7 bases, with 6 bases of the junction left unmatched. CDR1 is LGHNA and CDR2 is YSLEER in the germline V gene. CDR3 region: CASSQLQGAGEKLFF. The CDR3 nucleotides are TGCGCCAGCAGCCAACTCCAGGGGGCGGGTGAAAAACTGTTTTTT.

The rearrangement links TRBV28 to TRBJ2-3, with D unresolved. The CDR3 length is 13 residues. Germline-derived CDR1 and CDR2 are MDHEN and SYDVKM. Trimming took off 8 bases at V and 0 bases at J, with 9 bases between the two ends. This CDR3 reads CASGRASTDTQYF. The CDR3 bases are TGTGCCAGCGGACGGGCTAGCACAGATACGCAGTATTTT.

The CDR3 protein is CATSGLAPTDTQYF. The CDR3 region has the DNA TGTGCCACCAGTGGATTGGCCCCCACAGATACGCAGTATTTT. The chain joins TRBV24-1 to TRBJ2-3; D is undetermined. V lost 5 bases to trimming and J lost 2 bases, with 10 bases between them. The CDR3 loop spans 14 amino acids. The germline CDR1 and CDR2 sequences are KGHDR and SFDVKD.

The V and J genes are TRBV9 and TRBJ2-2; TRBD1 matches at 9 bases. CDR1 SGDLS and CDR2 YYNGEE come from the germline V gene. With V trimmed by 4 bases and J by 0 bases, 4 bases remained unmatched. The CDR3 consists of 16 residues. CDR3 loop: CASSPRTGANTGELFF. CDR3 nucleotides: TGTGCCAGCAGCCCCCGGACAGGGGCGAACACCGGGGAGCTGTTTTTT.

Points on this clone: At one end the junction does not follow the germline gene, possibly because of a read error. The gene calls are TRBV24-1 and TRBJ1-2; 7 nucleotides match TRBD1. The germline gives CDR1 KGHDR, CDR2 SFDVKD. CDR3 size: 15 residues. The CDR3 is CVTSDPRTGLYGYTF. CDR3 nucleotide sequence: TGTGTCACCAGTGATCCCAGGACAGGCCTCTATGGCTACACCTTC.

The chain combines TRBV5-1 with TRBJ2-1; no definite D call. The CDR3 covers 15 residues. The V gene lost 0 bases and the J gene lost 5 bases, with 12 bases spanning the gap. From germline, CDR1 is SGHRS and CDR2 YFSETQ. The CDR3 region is CASSLAVIGNNEQFF. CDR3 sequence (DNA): TGCGCCAGCAGCTTGGCCGTTATAGGGAACAATGAGCAGTTCTTC.

CDR3 sequence reads: CAWSGPRQAGYEQYF. CDR3 DNA: TGTGCCTGGAGTGGACCAAGACAGGCAGGCTACGAGCAGTACTTC. This chain uses TRBV30 with TRBJ2-7, with D tentatively TRBD1 (6 bases). Germline CDR1 and CDR2: GTSNPN and SVGIG (reference sequence). Trimming shortened V by 1 base and J by 3 bases, and 16 bases separated the two germline ends. This CDR3 is 15 amino acids long. The full variable domain, its missing parts supplied by reference TRBV30 and TRBJ2-7, is SQTIHQWPATLVQPVGSPLSLECTVEGTSNPNLYWYRQAAGRGLQLLFYSVGIGQISSEVPQNLSASRPQDRQFILSSKKLLLSDSGFYLCAWSGPRQAGYEQYFGPGTRLTVT.